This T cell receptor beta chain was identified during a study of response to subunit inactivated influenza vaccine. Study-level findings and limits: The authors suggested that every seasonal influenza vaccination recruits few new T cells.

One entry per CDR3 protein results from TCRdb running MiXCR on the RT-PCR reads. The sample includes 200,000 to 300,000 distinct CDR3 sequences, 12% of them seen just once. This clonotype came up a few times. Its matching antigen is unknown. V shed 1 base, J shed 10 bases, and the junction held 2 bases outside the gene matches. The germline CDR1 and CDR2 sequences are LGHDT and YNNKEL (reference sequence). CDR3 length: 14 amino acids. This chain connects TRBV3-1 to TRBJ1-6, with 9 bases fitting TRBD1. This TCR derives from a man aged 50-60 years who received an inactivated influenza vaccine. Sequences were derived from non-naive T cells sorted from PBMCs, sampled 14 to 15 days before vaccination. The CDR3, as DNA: TGTGCCAGCAGCCAAGGACAGGGGGTCTCACCCCTCCACTTT. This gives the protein CASSQGQGVSPLHF.